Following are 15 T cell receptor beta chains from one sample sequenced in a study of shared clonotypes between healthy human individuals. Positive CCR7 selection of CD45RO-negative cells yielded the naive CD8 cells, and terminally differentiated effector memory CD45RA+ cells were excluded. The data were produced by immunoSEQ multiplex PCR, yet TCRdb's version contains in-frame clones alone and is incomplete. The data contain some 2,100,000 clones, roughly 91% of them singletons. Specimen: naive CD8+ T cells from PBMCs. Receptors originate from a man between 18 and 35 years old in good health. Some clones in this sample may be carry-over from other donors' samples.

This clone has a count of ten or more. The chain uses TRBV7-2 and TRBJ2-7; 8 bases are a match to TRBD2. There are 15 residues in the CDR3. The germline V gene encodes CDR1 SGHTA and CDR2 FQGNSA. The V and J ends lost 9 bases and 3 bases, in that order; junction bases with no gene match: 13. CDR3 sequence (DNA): TGTGCCAGTGACTGGGCGGGAGGACCAAACTACGAGCAGTACTTC. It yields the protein CASDWAGGPNYEQYF.

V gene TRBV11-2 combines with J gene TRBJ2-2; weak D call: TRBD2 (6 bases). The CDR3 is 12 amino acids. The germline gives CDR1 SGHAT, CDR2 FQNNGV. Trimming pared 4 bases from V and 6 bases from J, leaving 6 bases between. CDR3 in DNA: TGTGCCAGCAGCTGGGGGGCCGGGGAGCTGTTTTTT. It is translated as CASSWGAGELFF.

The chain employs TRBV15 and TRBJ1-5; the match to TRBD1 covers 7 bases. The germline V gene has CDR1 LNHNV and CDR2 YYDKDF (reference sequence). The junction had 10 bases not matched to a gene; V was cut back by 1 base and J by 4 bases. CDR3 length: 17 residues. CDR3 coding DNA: TGTGCCACCAGCAGAGCGACCCCGGACAGGAGGAATCAGCCCCAGCATTTT. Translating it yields CATSRATPDRRNQPQHF. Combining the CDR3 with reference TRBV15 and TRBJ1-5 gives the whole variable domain DAMVIQNPRYQVTQFGKPVTLSCSQTLNHNVMYWYQQKSSQAPKLLFHYYDKDFNNEADTPDNFQSRRPNTSFCFLDIRSPGLGDTAMYLCATSRATPDRRNQPQHFGDGTRLSIL.

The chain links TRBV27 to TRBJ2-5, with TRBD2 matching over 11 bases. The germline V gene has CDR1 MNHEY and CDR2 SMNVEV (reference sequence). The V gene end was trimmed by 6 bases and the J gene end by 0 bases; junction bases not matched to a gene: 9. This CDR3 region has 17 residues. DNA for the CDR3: TGTGCCAGCAGCCTCACCTCTAGCGGGAGGTACCAAGAGACCCAGTACTTC. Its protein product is CASSLTSSGRYQETQYF.

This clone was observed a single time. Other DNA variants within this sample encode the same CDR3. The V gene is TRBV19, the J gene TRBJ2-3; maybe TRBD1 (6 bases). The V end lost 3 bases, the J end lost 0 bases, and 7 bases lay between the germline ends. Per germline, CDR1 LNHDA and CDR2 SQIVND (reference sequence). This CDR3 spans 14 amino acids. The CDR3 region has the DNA TGTGCCAGTAGTATCGACAGGAGCACAGATACGCAGTATTTT. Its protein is CASSIDRSTDTQYF.

CDR3 sequence: CASSYLGTRNHEQYF. In DNA, the CDR3 is TGTGCCAGCAGTTACTTAGGCACGAGAAACCACGAGCAGTACTTC. The rearrangement uses TRBV6-6 and TRBJ2-7; D is undetermined. Germline V gene sequence: CDR1 MNHNY, CDR2 SVGAGI (reference sequence). This CDR3 is built from 15 residues. The germline V and J ends were trimmed by 1 base and 5 bases, with 15 bases remaining between them.

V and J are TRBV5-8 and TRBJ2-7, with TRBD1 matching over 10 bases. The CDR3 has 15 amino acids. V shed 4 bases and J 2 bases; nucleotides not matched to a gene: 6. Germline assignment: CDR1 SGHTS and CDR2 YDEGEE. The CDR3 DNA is TGTGCCAGCAGCCGCCGGGACAGGGGTACCTACGAGCAGTACTTC. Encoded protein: CASSRRDRGTYEQYF.

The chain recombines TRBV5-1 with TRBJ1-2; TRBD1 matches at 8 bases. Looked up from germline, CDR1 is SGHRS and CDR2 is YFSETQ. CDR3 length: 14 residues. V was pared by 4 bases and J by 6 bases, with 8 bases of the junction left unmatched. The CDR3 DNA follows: TGCGCCAGCAGCCTGCACAGGGGGTCTGATGGCTACACCTTC. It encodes CASSLHRGSDGYTF. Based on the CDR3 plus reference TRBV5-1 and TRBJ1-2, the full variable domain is KAGVTQTPRYLIKTRGQQVTLSCSPISGHRSVSWYQQTPGQGLQFLFEYFSETQRNKGNFPGRFSGRQFSNSRSEMNVSTLELGDSALYLCASSLHRGSDGYTFGSGTRLTVV.

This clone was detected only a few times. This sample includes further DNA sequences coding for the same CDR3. The CDR3 loop reads CASSLGYSNQPQHF. Here the CDR3 DNA reads TGTGCCAGCAGCTTAGGTTATAGCAATCAGCCCCAGCATTTT. The chain carries TRBV7-9 and TRBJ1-5, with D unresolved. CDR3 length equals 14 residues. The V end lost 1 base, the J end lost 0 bases, and 4 bases lay between the germline ends. Per germline, CDR1 SEHNR and CDR2 FQNEAQ (reference sequence).

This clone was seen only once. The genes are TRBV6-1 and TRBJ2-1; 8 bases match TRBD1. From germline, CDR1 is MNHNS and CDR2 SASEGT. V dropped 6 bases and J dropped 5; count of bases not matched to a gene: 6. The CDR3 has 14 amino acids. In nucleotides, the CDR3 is TGTGCCAGCAGAGACAGGGGTGAACACAATGAGCAGTTCTTC. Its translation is CASRDRGEHNEQFF.

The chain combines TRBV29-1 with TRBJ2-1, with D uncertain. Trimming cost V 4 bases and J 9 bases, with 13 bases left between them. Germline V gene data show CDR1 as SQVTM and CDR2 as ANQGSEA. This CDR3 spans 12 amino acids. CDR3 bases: TGCAGCGTTGTCAACATTGGCGCTGAGCAGTTCTTC. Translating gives CSVVNIGAEQFF.

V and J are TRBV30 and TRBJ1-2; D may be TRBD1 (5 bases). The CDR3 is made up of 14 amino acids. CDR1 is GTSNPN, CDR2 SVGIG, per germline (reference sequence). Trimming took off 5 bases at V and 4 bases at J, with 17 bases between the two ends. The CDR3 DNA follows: TGTGCCTGGGGGGACCCGTGGGCAGCCTATGGCTACACCTTC. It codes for CAWGDPWAAYGYTF.

This chain's CDR3 is CATSRDWGSTPDEQYF. CDR3 in DNA: TGTGCCACCAGCAGAGATTGGGGTTCAACCCCGGACGAGCAGTACTTC. This chain connects TRBV15 to TRBJ2-7; unclear D gene. The CDR3 has 16 residues. V was trimmed by 0 bases and J by 5 bases, leaving 17 bases between them. Germline CDR1 LNHNV, CDR2 YYDKDF (reference sequence).

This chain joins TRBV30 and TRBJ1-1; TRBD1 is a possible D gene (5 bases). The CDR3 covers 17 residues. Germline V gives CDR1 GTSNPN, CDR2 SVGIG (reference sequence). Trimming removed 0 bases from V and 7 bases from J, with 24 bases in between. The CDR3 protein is CAWSVTGTHFFRSEAFF. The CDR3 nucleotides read TGTGCCTGGAGTGTGACCGGGACGCACTTCTTTCGAAGTGAAGCTTTCTTT.

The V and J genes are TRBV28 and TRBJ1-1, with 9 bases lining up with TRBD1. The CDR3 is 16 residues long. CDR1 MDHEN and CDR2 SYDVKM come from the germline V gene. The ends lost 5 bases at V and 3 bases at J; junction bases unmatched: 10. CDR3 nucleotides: TGTGCCAGCAGTCAGGGACAGGGTGATTTTTACACTGAAGCTTTCTTT. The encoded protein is CASSQGQGDFYTEAFF. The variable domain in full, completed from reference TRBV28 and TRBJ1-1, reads DVKVTQSSRYLVKRTGEKVFLECVQDMDHENMFWYRQDPGLGLRLIYFSYDVKMKEKGDIPEGYSVSREKKERFSLILESASTNQTSMYLCASSQGQGDFYTEAFFGQGTRLTVV.